Listed below are T cell receptor beta chains from one sample, sequenced in a study of vaccination effects on CD4 cells after COVID-19. Profiling relied on immunoSEQ multiplex PCR, and the TCRdb table lists in-frame clones only, not all of them. The sample carries approximately 45,000 clones, around 70% recorded once. Their antigen targets remain unknown. Sequenced here: CD4+ T cells from PBMCs cultured without peptide, sampled before COVID-19 vaccination. Receptors originate from a human donor who had a prior SARS-CoV-2 infection. Both conserved end residues are trimmed from each CDR3. D genes are given only for firm matches.

j_call d_call v_call cdr3_aa
TRBJ1-2 - TRBV5-6 ASSFRQGYGYT
TRBJ2-3 - TRBV18 ASSPRRPGDTQY
TRBJ1-1 - TRBV23-1 ASSQLKSVGAEAF
TRBJ1-2 - TRBV4-1 ASSQVGGRGNYGYT
TRBJ2-3 TRBD2 TRBV7-9 ASSLAGGGAPDTQY
TRBJ2-1 - TRBV30 AWRPTQGLLSYNEQF
TRBJ2-5 - TRBV7-2 ASSLGAVETQY
TRBJ2-3 - TRBV5-1 ASSLADSTDTQY
TRBJ1-2 - TRBV6-2/TRBV6-3 ASSYSENWGGYT
TRBJ2-1 - TRBV3-1/TRBV3-2 ASSQAAGYNEQF
TRBJ2-5 - TRBV2 ASSEAEGTITQETQY
TRBJ1-1 - TRBV19 ASSMRTVNTEAF
TRBJ2-1 TRBD2 TRBV9 ASSAETSGGFYNEQF
TRBJ1-4 - TRBV4-1 ASSQDKTVWEKLF
TRBJ2-7 - TRBV3-1/TRBV3-2 ASSHNVLNRPYEQY
TRBJ2-1 - TRBV7-3 ASSLSGGQGREQF
TRBJ1-6 - TRBV25-1 ASSEGDSPLH
TRBJ2-3 - TRBV5-1 ASSLYPLQADTQY
TRBJ1-3 TRBD1 TRBV14 ASSQTGSGNTIY
TRBJ1-5 - TRBV18 ASSPLEDQPQH
TRBJ1-2 - TRBV7-2 ASSLQASYGYT
TRBJ2-7 - TRBV27 ASSRGGPPYEQY
TRBJ2-2 - TRBV11-2 ASTSVGVIGELF
TRBJ1-2 - TRBV5-6 ASSLEPLNYGYT
TRBJ1-4 - TRBV27 ASSPLGGATNEKLF
TRBJ1-2 TRBD1 TRBV29-1 SVEKGQGYGYT
TRBJ2-3 TRBD2 TRBV3-1/TRBV3-2 ASSQGLALADTQY
TRBJ1-5 - TRBV18 ASSPGSYSNQPQH
TRBJ1-2 - TRBV5-4 ASSQKLGVSS
TRBJ2-2 - TRBV3-1/TRBV3-2 ASSQVAGTGELF
TRBJ2-1 TRBD2 TRBV5-1 ASSRTSGGRYNEQF
TRBJ2-7 - TRBV11-3 AILRGSYEQY
TRBJ1-5 - TRBV2 ASKQSSNQPQH
TRBJ2-7 - TRBV6-2/TRBV6-3 ASSFWPLANSYEQY
TRBJ2-2 TRBD2 TRBV7-2 ASSPRTSGNTGELF
TRBJ2-3 - TRBV28 ASSTSVGDTQY
TRBJ2-7 TRBD1 TRBV3-1/TRBV3-2 ASSRTGTGSYEQY
TRBJ1-3 - TRBV2 ASSYYPQSSGNTIY
TRBJ2-7 - TRBV2 ASSEQGLEY
TRBJ2-1 TRBD1 TRBV7-3 ASSPSRDRGEQF
TRBJ2-3 TRBD1 TRBV28 ASRDRADTQY
TRBJ1-4 - TRBV11-1 ASSPRGGVNEKLF
TRBJ2-3 - TRBV11-3 ASSDSATQY
TRBJ2-5 - TRBV9 ASSVAPTKTETQY
TRBJ2-7 TRBD2 TRBV2 ASRELAGTPYEQY
TRBJ2-7 - TRBV18 ASSPDYGLHEQY
TRBJ2-2 TRBD1 TRBV7-2 ASRQDRGLSGELF
TRBJ2-7 - TRBV11-3 ASSLVYRDNLIDPYEQY
TRBJ1-1 - TRBV2 ASSLGGRSTEAF
TRBJ1-1 - TRBV2 ASGRVRTEAF
TRBJ2-7 - TRBV27 ASSLYRRRTDSYEQY
TRBJ1-6 - TRBV4-1 ASSQRHPSSYNSPLH
TRBJ2-1 TRBD1 TRBV19 ASSIPGQGASEQF
TRBJ2-1 TRBD2 TRBV4-2 ASSQARTSGTNEQF
TRBJ2-6 - TRBV20-1 SAQGANVLT
TRBJ2-5 - TRBV5-1 ASSLALPGETQY
TRBJ2-7 - TRBV2 ASSWTADTYEQY
TRBJ1-3 TRBD1 TRBV19 ASRPEQGRGNTIY
TRBJ2-7 - TRBV3-1/TRBV3-2 ASSQVFYANEQY